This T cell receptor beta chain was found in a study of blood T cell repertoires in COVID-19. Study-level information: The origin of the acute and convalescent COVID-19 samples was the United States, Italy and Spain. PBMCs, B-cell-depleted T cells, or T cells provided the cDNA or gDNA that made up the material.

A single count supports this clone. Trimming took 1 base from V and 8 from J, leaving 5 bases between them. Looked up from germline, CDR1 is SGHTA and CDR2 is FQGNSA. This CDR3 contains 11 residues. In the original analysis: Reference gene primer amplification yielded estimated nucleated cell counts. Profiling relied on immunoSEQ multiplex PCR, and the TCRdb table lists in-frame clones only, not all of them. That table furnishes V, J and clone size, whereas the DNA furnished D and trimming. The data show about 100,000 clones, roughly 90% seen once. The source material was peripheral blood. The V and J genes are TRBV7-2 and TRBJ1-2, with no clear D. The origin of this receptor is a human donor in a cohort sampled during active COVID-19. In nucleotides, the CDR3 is TGTGCCAGCAGCTTAGTGGGCGGCTACACCTTC. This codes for CASSLVGGYTF.